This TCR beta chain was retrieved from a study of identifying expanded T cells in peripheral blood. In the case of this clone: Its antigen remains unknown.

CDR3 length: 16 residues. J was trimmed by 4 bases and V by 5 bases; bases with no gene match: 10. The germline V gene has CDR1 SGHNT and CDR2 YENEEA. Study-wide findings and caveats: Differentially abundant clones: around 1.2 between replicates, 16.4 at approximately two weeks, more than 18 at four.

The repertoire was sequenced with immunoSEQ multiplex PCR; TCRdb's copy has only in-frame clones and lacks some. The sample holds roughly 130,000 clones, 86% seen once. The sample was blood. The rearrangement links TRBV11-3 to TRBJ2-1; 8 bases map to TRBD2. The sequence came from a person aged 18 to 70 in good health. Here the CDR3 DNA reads TGTGCCAGCAGCCCCCGTGGTAGCGGGATTTACAATGAGCAGTTCTTC. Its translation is CASSPRGSGIYNEQFF.